One and the same sample provided the 23 T cell receptor beta chains below, sequenced in a study of type 1 regulatory T cells. The antigens of these receptors remain unknown. In TCRdb, the reads were re-called with MiXCR into one record per CDR3 protein. The sample yields approximately 72,000 distinct CDR3 sequences, 63% seen once. Sample: cultured T cells, either the whole culture or a sorted T cell fraction (not recorded which). This sample's subset: Tr1-enriched cell product generated in vitro against host alloantigens. All receptors come from a human donor in good health.

This clonotype has only a few counts. The chain links TRBV4-2 to TRBJ2-1; 10 bases are shared with TRBD2. The CDR3 has 15 amino acids. The trim removed 0 bases at V and 9 bases at J, leaving 5 bases unmatched. Germline V gene sequence: CDR1 LGHNA, CDR2 YNFKEQ. The CDR3 sequence: CASSQESGRASEQFF. The CDR3 nucleotides read TGTGCCAGCAGCCAAGAGAGCGGGAGGGCCTCTGAGCAGTTCTTC.

The sample holds many counts of this clonotype. The chain joins TRBV12-3 or TRBV12-4 to TRBJ2-3; tentatively, D is TRBD1 or TRBD2 (5 bases each). The CDR3 totals 14 residues. V lost 10 bases and J 3 bases, leaving 17 bases between the germline ends. Here the CDR3 reads CATSLGTLTDTQYF. DNA for the CDR3: TGTGCCACCTCCCTAGGGACCTTGACAGATACGCAGTATTTT.

This chain uses TRBV5-4 with TRBJ2-2; D uncertain. The ends were cut back, 0 bases at V and 0 bases at J, with 6 bases in the middle. The CDR3 is 15 amino acids. CDR1 is SGHNT and CDR2 is YYREEE in the germline V gene (reference sequence). CDR3 DNA sequence: TGTGCCAGCAGCTTGGGGAGACCGAACACCGGGGAGCTGTTTTTT. This codes for CASSLGRPNTGELFF.

Turning to this clonotype: The junction shows a germline mismatch at one end, possibly a read error. This chain uses TRBV27 with TRBJ2-7; the match to TRBD1 covers 8 bases. This CDR3 has 14 residues. Looked up from germline, CDR1 is MNHEY and CDR2 is SMNVEV (reference sequence). This CDR3 is CVSRRTGFAYEQYF. CDR3 DNA sequence: TGTGTCAGCAGAAGGACAGGGTTCGCCTACGAGCAGTACTTC.

This clonotype was counted between two and nine times. The chain joins TRBV4-1 to TRBJ1-1, with a tentative D call TRBD1 (5 bases). CDR3 length: 15 residues. Trimming removed 0 bases at V and 4 bases at J, with 12 bases between. Germline assignment: CDR1 MGHRA and CDR2 YSYEKL. CDR3 loop: CASSQEAGLSTEAFF. The CDR3 nucleotides are TGCGCCAGCAGCCAAGAGGCAGGGTTGAGCACTGAAGCTTTCTTT.

The chain joins TRBV7-2 to TRBJ2-1; 12 bases map to TRBD2. The CDR3 runs 17 residues. The J segment lost 7 bases and the V segment lost 5 bases, leaving 12 bases of the junction unmatched. The V gene's germline CDR1 is SGHTA and CDR2 FQGNSA. CDR3: CASSPRASGRAWNEQFF. The CDR3 DNA reads TGTGCCAGCAGCCCTCGGGCTAGCGGGAGGGCCTGGAATGAGCAGTTCTTC.

The chain joins TRBV12-3 or TRBV12-4 to TRBJ2-1, with 7 bases matching TRBD2. Unmatched junction bases numbered 13, after V lost 5 bases and J lost 12 bases. The CDR3 totals 14 residues. The CDR3 coding sequence is TGTGCCAGCAGTAGATTGTTCGGGACGGGGGGGCAGTTCTTC. Amino acid sequence: CASSRLFGTGGQFF.

The CDR3 sequence is CAWSRGTPQHF. The CDR3 nucleotides are TGTGCCTGGAGTAGAGGGACACCCCAGCATTTT. V usage is TRBV30 and J usage is TRBJ1-5, with D maybe TRBD1 (6 bases). V lost 2 bases and J lost 10, with 9 bases in between. Germline V CDR1 and CDR2: GTSNPN, SVGIG (reference sequence). The CDR3 consists of 11 residues.

The rearrangement uses TRBV7-2 and TRBJ2-7; the match to TRBD2 covers 13 bases. The germline V gene has CDR1 SGHTA and CDR2 FQGNSA. J lost 5 bases, V lost 5 bases, and 6 bases had no gene match. The CDR3 extends over 15 amino acids. CDR3: CASSTRTSGRNEQYF. For the CDR3, the DNA is TGTGCCAGCAGCACCCGGACTAGCGGGAGAAACGAGCAGTACTTC.

This clonotype came up a few times. CDR3 loop: CATSEAGSGRPYDEQFF. CDR3 bases: TGTGCCACCAGTGAAGCAGGATCCGGGAGGCCCTATGATGAGCAGTTCTTC. V usage is TRBV24-1 and J usage is TRBJ2-1; 7 bases are a match to TRBD2. Germline trimming cut 4 bases from V and 8 bases from J; bases unmatched to any gene: 16. The CDR3 loop spans 17 amino acids. Germline assignment: CDR1 KGHDR and CDR2 SFDVKD.

In this sample, this clonotype turned up many times. The chain is built from TRBV6-1 and TRBJ2-1; D is perhaps TRBD2 (5 bases). V was pared by 8 bases and J by 10 bases, with 12 bases between. This CDR3 has 11 residues. Germline loops: CDR1 MNHNS, CDR2 SASEGT. The CDR3 bases are TGTGCCAGCCGGACTCAGATCGAGCAGTTCTTC. Encoded protein: CASRTQIEQFF.

This clonotype has only one observation. This sequence joins TRBV5-1 and TRBJ2-1; no reliable D call. In germline, CDR1 is SGHRS, CDR2 YFSETQ. V was trimmed by 7 bases and J by 8 bases, leaving 16 bases between them. The CDR3 runs 13 residues. The CDR3 nucleotides are TGCGCCAGCGGCTACCCTCAGTCGTATGAGCAGTTCTTC. Encoded protein: CASGYPQSYEQFF. The full variable domain, with the rest looked up from reference TRBV5-1 and TRBJ2-1, is KAGVTQTPRYLIKTRGQQVTLSCSPISGHRSVSWYQQTPGQGLQFLFEYFSETQRNKGNFPGRFSGRQFSNSRSEMNVSTLELGDSALYLCASGYPQSYEQFFGPGTRLTVL.

This clonotype was detected once. The CDR3 DNA reads as TGCGCCAGCCGCCTGGCGGGAGGTCTCCAGGATACGCAGTATTTT. Translation gives CASRLAGGLQDTQYF. The chain employs TRBV5-1 and TRBJ2-3; 8 nucleotides line up with TRBD2. The CDR3 is made up of 15 amino acids. In germline, CDR1 is SGHRS, CDR2 YFSETQ. The trim removed 7 bases at V and 6 bases at J, leaving 13 bases unmatched.

CDR3 sequence: CATRGASGNQPQHF. The CDR3 coding sequence is TGTGCCACTAGGGGGGCGTCGGGCAATCAGCCCCAGCATTTT. The chain has TRBV10-3 and TRBJ1-5; TRBD1 might be the D (6 bases). The CDR3 totals 14 residues. CDR1 is ENHRY, CDR2 SYGVKD, per germline. Trimming pared 10 bases from V and 2 bases from J, leaving 15 bases between.

This clonotype was counted between two and nine times. Relative to the germline gene, one junction end is altered; a read error may explain this. The gene calls are TRBV5-1 and TRBJ2-2; D assignment may be TRBD1 or TRBD2 (5 bases each). Germline assignment: CDR1 SGHRS and CDR2 YFSETQ. The CDR3 extends over 15 amino acids. The CDR3 region has the DNA TGCGCTAGCAGCTTGATGCAGGGAGACACCGGGGAGCTGTTTTTT. This codes for CASSLMQGDTGELFF.

This clonotype was seen only a few times. The chain is built from TRBV5-1 and TRBJ2-7, with TRBD1 matching over 10 bases. With 5 bases clipped from V and 2 bases from J, the junction kept 7 bases outside the gene matches. The CDR3 is 15 residues long. CDR1 is SGHRS, CDR2 YFSETQ, per germline. CDR3 nucleotides: TGCGCCAGCAGGTACGCCGGGACAGGGGCCTACGAGCAGTACTTC. Protein product: CASRYAGTGAYEQYF.

This clonotype has a handful of counts. The chain joins TRBV4-1 to TRBJ2-1, with D perhaps TRBD1 (5 bases). V lost 5 bases and J 6 bases, leaving 17 bases between the germline ends. The CDR3 covers 15 residues. Looked up from germline, CDR1 is MGHRA and CDR2 is YSYEKL. The CDR3 is CASSATRGRTNEQFF. In DNA form, the CDR3 reads TGCGCCAGCAGCGCTACAAGGGGTCGAACCAATGAGCAGTTCTTC.

The chain couples TRBV3-1 to TRBJ1-4, with 8 positions matching TRBD1. V lost 3 bases and J lost 8; bases outside the gene matches: 8. Germline loops: CDR1 LGHDT, CDR2 YNNKEL (reference sequence). The CDR3 is made up of 15 amino acids. Here the CDR3 DNA reads TGTGCCAGCAGCCATCCGGACAGGGAGGACGAAAAACTGTTTTTT. Its translation is CASSHPDREDEKLFF.

The J gene is TRBJ2-5, the V gene TRBV29-1, with D unresolved. The CDR3 contains 14 residues. Germline V gene sequence: CDR1 SQVTM, CDR2 ANQGSEA. V was shortened by 5 bases and J by 3 bases, with 16 bases between the two germline ends. The CDR3 region has the DNA TGCAGCGTTCCCGGTGGCCCAACAAAAGAGACCCAGTACTTC. As protein: CSVPGGPTKETQYF.

The genes are TRBV25-1 and TRBJ1-2; D unresolved. Germline V lookup: CDR1 MGHDK, CDR2 SYGVNS. This CDR3 has 15 amino acids. V dropped 4 bases and J dropped 7 bases, with 19 bases sitting between them. The CDR3 DNA reads as TGTGCCAGCAGTGGACGGCAGGTTTCCCTCTTTGGCTACACCTTC. It translates to CASSGRQVSLFGYTF.

The V gene is TRBV19, the J gene TRBJ2-2; TRBD1 or TRBD2 may be the D gene (5 bases each). The CDR3 is 13 residues long. Trimming took 10 bases from V and 11 from J, leaving 20 bases between them. Per the germline V gene, CDR1 is LNHDA and CDR2 is SQIVND (reference sequence). The CDR3 DNA reads as TGTGCCACTGGGGACGTATTTGGGAATGAGCTGTTTTTT. Encoded protein: CATGDVFGNELFF.

As to this clonotype: No conserved phenylalanine or tryptophan is present at the end of the CDR3, so a read error is the likely explanation. The chain has TRBV18 and TRBJ1-5; D might be TRBD1 (6 bases). The germline V and J ends were trimmed by 3 bases and 6 bases, with 12 bases remaining between them. CDR3 length equals 14 residues. CDR1 is KGHSH, CDR2 LQKENI, per germline. The CDR3, as DNA: TGTGCCAGCTCACCGAGGGGGTTGGGTCAGCCCCAGCATTTA. Protein sequence: CASSPRGLGQPQHL.

This clonotype was seen a few times. The genes are TRBV20-1 and TRBJ2-7; D unclear. The V and J ends lost 6 bases and 2 bases respectively, with 8 bases between them. Germline CDR1 is DFQATT and CDR2 is SNEGSKA (reference sequence). The CDR3 is 11 residues long. The CDR3 nucleotides read TGCAGTGCCAATTCGGCCTACGAGCAGTACTTC. Translation gives CSANSAYEQYF.